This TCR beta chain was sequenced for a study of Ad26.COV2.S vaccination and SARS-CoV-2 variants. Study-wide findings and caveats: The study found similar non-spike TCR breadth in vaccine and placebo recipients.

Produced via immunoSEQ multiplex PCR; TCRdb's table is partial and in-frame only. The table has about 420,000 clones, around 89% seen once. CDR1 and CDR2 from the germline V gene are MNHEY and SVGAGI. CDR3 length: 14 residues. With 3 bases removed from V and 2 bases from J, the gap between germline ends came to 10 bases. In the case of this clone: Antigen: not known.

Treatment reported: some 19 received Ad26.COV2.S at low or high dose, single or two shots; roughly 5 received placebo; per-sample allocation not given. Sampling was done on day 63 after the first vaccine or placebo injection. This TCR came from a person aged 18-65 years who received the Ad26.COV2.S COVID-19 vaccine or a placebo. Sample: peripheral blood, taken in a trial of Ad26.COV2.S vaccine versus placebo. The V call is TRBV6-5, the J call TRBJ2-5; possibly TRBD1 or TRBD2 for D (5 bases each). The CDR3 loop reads CASSYGDEQETQYF. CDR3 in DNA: TGTGCCAGCAGTTATGGGGACGAGCAAGAGACCCAGTACTTC.